Below are 13 T cell receptor beta chains sequenced from a single sample in a study of OX40 agonist ivuxolimab in advanced cancers. Library construction relied on the immunoSEQ multiplex PCR assay. TCRdb holds this immuneACCESS table with in-frame rearrangements only. Some clones are missing; in checked studies, unresolved V genes explain under half, and the rest has no known cause. Within this sample are under 50,000 clones, with roughly nine tenths of them counted one time only. Jointly, the top ten make up about 52% of the sample. The specimen comprised CD4+ or CD8+ T cells sorted from blood, sampled in a trial of the OX40 agonist ivuxolimab. The receptors originated from an adult with an advanced solid tumor such as melanoma, head and neck, liver or kidney cancer.

This clone was found once. V and J are TRBV10-3 and TRBJ2-7; 7 bases line up with TRBD1. The J segment lost 1 base and the V segment lost 7 bases, leaving 4 bases of the junction unmatched. The CDR3 sequence is 13 residues long. The germline V gene has CDR1 ENHRY and CDR2 SYGVKD. The CDR3 nucleotides are TGTGCCATCACGCAGGGGGAGTCCTACGAGCAGTACTTC. It translates to CAITQGESYEQYF.

V and J are TRBV18 and TRBJ2-2, with 9 bases aligning to TRBD1. Trimming cost V 2 bases and J 2 bases; bases outside gene matches: 3. The CDR3 runs to 16 residues. Germline V gene lookup returns CDR1 KGHSH and CDR2 LQKENI. CDR3 DNA: TGTGCCAGCTCACCATCGGGACAGGGTAACACCGGGGAGCTGTTTTTT. It yields the protein CASSPSGQGNTGELFF.

The chain has TRBV29-1 and TRBJ2-3; D is uncertain. The V gene's germline CDR1 is SQVTM and CDR2 ANQGSEA. The CDR3 runs 13 residues. V lost 5 bases and J lost 4, with 13 bases in between. The CDR3 nucleotides read TGCAGCGTTAGACCCTCTGGGGCAGATACGCAGTATTTT. This codes for CSVRPSGADTQYF.

This rearrangement joins TRBV5-1 to TRBJ2-2; tentative D call: TRBD1 (5 bases). V was pared by 10 bases and J by 5 bases, with 18 bases between. The V gene's germline CDR1 is SGHRS and CDR2 YFSETQ. The CDR3 spans 14 residues. This CDR3 is CASTWSRATGELFF. CDR3 bases: TGCGCCTCGACCTGGTCCAGGGCGACCGGGGAGCTGTTTTTT.

In its sample, this clone was seen once. The rearrangement links TRBV29-1 to TRBJ1-2; D is possibly TRBD1 (6 bases). The CDR3 has 12 amino acids. V was trimmed by 4 bases and J by 7 bases, leaving 13 bases between them. Germline values: CDR1 SQVTM, CDR2 ANQGSEA. CDR3: CSVAPGDRGYTF. In nucleotides, the CDR3 is TGCAGCGTTGCGCCAGGGGATCGTGGCTACACCTTC. Combining the CDR3 with reference TRBV29-1 and TRBJ1-2 gives the whole variable domain SAVISQKPSRDICQRGTSLTIQCQVDSQVTMMFWYRQQPGQSLTLIATANQGSEATYESGFVIDKFPISRPNLTFSTLTVSNMSPEDSSIYLCSVAPGDRGYTFGSGTRLTVV.

The chain is built from TRBV25-1 and TRBJ2-1; 7 bases line up with TRBD2. V dropped 6 bases and J dropped 2; count of bases not matched to a gene: 4. In germline, CDR1 is MGHDK, CDR2 SYGVNS. The CDR3 spans 14 residues. The chain's CDR3 is CASRASGAYNEQFF. The CDR3, as DNA: TGTGCCAGCAGAGCTAGCGGAGCCTACAATGAGCAGTTCTTC.

As to this clone: At one boundary the junction diverges from the germline segment, which might be a read error. The chain joins TRBV9 to TRBJ2-1; 7 positions agree with TRBD1. The CDR3 is 15 amino acids. Germline V gene data show CDR1 as SGDLS and CDR2 as YYNGEE. CDR3 in DNA: TGTGCCTGCAGTCCTTCAGGGGGTCCTCACAATGAGCAGTTCTTC. This codes for CACSPSGGPHNEQFF.

The chain recombines TRBV18 with TRBJ2-5; D gene uncertain. V was clipped by 6 bases and J by 0 bases, with 11 bases between them. CDR3 length equals 14 residues. Germline V gives CDR1 KGHSH, CDR2 LQKENI. Here the CDR3 DNA reads TGTGCCAGCTCCCCAAAACAGAACCAAGAGACCCAGTACTTC. Amino acid sequence: CASSPKQNQETQYF.

Notes on this clone: Other DNA variants within this sample encode the same CDR3. The chain couples TRBV9 to TRBJ2-7; D is possibly TRBD1 or TRBD2 (6 bases each). Trimming pared 5 bases from V and 9 bases from J, leaving 15 bases between. Germline CDR1 and CDR2: SGDLS and YYNGEE. This CDR3 has 12 residues. The CDR3 loop is CASSRGGGGQYF. The CDR3 nucleotides are TGTGCCAGCAGTCGAGGAGGGGGAGGGCAGTACTTC.

This clone was detected only once. The CDR3 nucleotides read TGTGCCAGCAGCGGGACACCGACCTACGAGCAGTACTTC. Its protein is CASSGTPTYEQYF. The chain is built from TRBV21-1 and TRBJ2-7; TRBD1, the table's D call, lacks a check against the DNA. TRBV21-1 is classified as a pseudogene. The CDR3 spans 13 residues.

The chain employs TRBV27 and TRBJ2-7; TRBD2 matches at 11 bases. There are 16 residues in the CDR3. CDR1 is MNHEY, CDR2 SMNVEV, per germline (reference sequence). With 5 bases clipped from V and 2 bases from J, the junction kept 8 bases outside the gene matches. The CDR3 nucleotides are TGTGCCAGCAGTATACTCCTTAGCGGGGGGGCCTACGAGCAGTACTTC. This sequence encodes CASSILLSGGAYEQYF.

The genes are TRBV19 and TRBJ2-1; 10 bases line up with TRBD2. Trimming at V came to 4 bases and at J to 7 bases, leaving 1 base not matched to a gene. Germline V gene lookup returns CDR1 LNHDA and CDR2 SQIVND (reference sequence). The CDR3 consists of 13 residues. CDR3 nucleotides: TGTGCCAGTAGTAAAGCGGGAGGGAATGAGCAGTTCTTC. Translated, it gives CASSKAGGNEQFF.

This clone was seen a handful of times. The V and J genes are TRBV15 and TRBJ2-3; 7 positions match TRBD1. The CDR3 covers 16 residues. Germline V gene lookup returns CDR1 LNHNV and CDR2 YYDKDF (reference sequence). V lost 0 bases, J lost 2 bases, and 5 bases stayed unmatched. The CDR3 nucleotides read TGTGCCACCAGCAGAGAAGGACAGGACTCCACAGATACGCAGTATTTT. Protein sequence: CATSREGQDSTDTQYF.